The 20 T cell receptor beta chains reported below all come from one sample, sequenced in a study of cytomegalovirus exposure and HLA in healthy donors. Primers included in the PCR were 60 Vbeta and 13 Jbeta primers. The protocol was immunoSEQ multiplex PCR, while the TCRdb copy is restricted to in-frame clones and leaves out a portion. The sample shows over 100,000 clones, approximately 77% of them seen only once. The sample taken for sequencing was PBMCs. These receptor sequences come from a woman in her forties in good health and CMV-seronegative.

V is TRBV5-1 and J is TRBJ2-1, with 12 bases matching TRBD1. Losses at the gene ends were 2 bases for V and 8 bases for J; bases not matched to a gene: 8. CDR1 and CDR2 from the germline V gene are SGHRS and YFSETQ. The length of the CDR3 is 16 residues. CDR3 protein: CASSFSGQGAYDEQFF. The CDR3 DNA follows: TGCGCCAGCAGCTTCTCGGGACAGGGGGCATACGATGAGCAGTTCTTC.

The CDR3 region is CASSLANREQFF. The CDR3 coding sequence is TGTGCCAGCAGTTTAGCAAACCGGGAGCAGTTCTTC. This sequence joins TRBV28 and TRBJ2-1; D not resolved. This CDR3 spans 12 amino acids. Trimming stripped 2 bases from V and 10 bases from J, with 9 bases between. Germline lookup yields CDR1 MDHEN and CDR2 SYDVKM.

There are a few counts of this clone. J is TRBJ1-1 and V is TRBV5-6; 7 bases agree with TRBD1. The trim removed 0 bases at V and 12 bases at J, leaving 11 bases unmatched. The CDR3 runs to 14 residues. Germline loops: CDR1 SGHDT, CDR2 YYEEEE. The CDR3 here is CASSLAAAGGRTFF. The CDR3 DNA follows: TGTGCCAGCAGCTTGGCTGCGGCAGGGGGGCGGACTTTCTTT. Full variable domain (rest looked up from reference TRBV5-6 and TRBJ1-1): DAGVTQSPTHLIKTRGQQVTLRCSPKSGHDTVSWYQQALGQGPQFIFQYYEEEERQRGNFPDRFSGHQFPNYSSELNVNALLLGDSALYLCASSLAAAGGRTFFGQGTRLTVV.

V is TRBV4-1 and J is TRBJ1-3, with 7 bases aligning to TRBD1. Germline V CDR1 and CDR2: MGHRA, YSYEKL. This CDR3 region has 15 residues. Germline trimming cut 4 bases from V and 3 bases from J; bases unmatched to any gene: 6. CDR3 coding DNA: TGCGCCAGCAGCCCCTGGACAGGAGGTGGAAACACCATATATTTT. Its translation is CASSPWTGGGNTIYF.

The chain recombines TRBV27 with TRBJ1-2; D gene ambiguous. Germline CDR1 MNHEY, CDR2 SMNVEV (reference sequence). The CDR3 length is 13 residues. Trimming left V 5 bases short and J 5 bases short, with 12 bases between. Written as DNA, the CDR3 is TGTGCCAGCAGTCTCACAAGTTCGTATGGCTACACCTTC. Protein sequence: CASSLTSSYGYTF.

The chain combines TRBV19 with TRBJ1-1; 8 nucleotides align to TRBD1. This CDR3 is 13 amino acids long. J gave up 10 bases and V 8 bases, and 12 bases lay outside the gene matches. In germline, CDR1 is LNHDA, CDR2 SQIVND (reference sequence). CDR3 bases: TGTGCCAGTGGTCTCGGACAGGGAAGTCGAGCTTTCTTT. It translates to CASGLGQGSRAFF.

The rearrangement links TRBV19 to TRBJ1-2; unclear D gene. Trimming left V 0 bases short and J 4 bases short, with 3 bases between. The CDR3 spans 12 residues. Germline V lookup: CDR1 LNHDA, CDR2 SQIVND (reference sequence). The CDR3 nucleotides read TGTGCCAGTAGTATAGATCGCTATGGCTACACCTTC. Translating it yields CASSIDRYGYTF.

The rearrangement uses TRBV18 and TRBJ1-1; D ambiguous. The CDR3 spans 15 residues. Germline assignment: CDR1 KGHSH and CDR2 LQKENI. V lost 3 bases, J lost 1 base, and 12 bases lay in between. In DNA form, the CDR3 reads TGTGCCAGCTCACCCAATCCGGGGTGGAACACTGAAGCTTTCTTT. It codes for CASSPNPGWNTEAFF.

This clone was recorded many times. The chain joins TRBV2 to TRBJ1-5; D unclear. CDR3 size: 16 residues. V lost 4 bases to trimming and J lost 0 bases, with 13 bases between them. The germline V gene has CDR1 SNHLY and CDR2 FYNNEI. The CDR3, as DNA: TGTGCCAGCAGTGCACAGTCAAGCTATAGCAATCAGCCCCAGCATTTT. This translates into CASSAQSSYSNQPQHF.

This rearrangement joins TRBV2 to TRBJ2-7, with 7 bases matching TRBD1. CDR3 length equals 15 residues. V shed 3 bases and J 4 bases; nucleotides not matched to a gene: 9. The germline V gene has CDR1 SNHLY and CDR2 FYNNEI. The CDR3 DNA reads TGTGCCAGCAGTGATCAGGGGACAGCACTTTACGAGCAGTACTTC. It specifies CASSDQGTALYEQYF.

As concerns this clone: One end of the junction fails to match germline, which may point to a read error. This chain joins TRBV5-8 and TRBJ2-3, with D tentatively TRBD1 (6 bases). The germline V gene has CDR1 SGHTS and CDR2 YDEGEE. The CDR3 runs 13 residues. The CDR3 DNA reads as TGTGCCAGCACCTTGGACAGAACAGATACGCAGTATTTT. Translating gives CASTLDRTDTQYF. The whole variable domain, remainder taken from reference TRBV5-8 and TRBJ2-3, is EAGVTQSPTHLIKTRGQQATLRCSPISGHTSVYWYQQALGLGLQFLLWYDEGEERNRGNFPPRFSGRQFPNYSSELNVNALELEDSALYLCASTLDRTDTQYFGPGTRLTVL.

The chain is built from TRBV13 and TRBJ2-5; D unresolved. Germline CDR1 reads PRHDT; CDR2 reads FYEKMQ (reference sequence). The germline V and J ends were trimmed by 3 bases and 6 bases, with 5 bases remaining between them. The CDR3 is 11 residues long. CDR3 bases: TGTGCCAGCAGCTTCCTCCAGACCCAGTACTTC. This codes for CASSFLQTQYF.

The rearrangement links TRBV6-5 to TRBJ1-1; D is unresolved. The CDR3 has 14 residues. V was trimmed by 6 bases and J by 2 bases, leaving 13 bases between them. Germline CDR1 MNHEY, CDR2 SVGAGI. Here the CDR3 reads CASRRREGNTEAFF. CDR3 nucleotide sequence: TGTGCCAGCAGGAGACGGGAGGGAAACACTGAAGCTTTCTTT.

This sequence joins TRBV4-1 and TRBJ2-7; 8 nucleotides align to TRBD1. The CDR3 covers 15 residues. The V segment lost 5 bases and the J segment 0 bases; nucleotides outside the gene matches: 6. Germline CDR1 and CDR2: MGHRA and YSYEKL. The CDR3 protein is CASSTGTGTSYEQYF. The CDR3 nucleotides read TGCGCCAGCAGCACCGGGACAGGAACCTCCTACGAGCAGTACTTC.

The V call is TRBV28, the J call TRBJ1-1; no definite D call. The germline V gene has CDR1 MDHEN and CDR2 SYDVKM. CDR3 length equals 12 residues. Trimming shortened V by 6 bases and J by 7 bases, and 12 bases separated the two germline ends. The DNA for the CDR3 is TGTGCCAGCAGCCTAACCCCATATGAAGCTTTCTTT. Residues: CASSLTPYEAFF.

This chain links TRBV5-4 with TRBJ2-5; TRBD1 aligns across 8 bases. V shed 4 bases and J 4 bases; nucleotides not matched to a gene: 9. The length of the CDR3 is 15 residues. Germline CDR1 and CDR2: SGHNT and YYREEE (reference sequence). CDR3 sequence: CASSPEQGALETQYF. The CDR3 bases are TGTGCCAGCAGCCCGGAGCAGGGGGCCCTAGAGACCCAGTACTTC.

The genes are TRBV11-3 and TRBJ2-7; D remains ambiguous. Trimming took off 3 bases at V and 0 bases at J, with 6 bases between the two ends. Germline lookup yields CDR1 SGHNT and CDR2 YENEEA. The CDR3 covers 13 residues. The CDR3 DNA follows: TGTGCCAGCAGCTTCGGTCCCTCCTACGAGCAGTACTTC. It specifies CASSFGPSYEQYF. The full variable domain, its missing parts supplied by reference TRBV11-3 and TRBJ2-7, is EAGVVQSPRYKIIEKKQPVAFWCNPISGHNTLYWYLQNLGQGPELLIRYENEEAVDDSQLPKDRFSAERLKGVDSTLKIQPAELGDSAVYLCASSFGPSYEQYFGPGTRLTVT.

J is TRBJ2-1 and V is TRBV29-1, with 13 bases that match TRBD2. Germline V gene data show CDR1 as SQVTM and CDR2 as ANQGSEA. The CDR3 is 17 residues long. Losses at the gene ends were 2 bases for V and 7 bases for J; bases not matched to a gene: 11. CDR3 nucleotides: TGCAGCGTTGAAAAGGGAACTAGCGGGGGGGCAGTAAATGAGCAGTTCTTC. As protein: CSVEKGTSGGAVNEQFF.

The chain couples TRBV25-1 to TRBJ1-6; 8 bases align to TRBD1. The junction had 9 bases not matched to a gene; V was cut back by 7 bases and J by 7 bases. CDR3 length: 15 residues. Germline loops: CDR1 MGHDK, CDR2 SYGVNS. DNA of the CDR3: TGTGCCAGCACCCGTCAGGGGGCATGGAATTCACCCCTCCACTTT. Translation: CASTRQGAWNSPLHF. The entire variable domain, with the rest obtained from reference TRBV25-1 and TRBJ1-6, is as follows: EADIYQTPRYLVIGTGKKITLECSQTMGHDKMYWYQQDPGMELHLIHYSYGVNSTEKGDLSSESTVSRIRTEHFPLTLESARPSHTSQYLCASTRQGAWNSPLHFGNGTRLTVT.

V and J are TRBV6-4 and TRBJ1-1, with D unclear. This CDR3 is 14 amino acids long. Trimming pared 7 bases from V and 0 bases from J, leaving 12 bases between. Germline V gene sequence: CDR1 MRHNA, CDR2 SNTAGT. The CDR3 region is CASTADTLNTEAFF. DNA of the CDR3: TGTGCCAGCACCGCCGACACATTGAACACTGAAGCTTTCTTT.